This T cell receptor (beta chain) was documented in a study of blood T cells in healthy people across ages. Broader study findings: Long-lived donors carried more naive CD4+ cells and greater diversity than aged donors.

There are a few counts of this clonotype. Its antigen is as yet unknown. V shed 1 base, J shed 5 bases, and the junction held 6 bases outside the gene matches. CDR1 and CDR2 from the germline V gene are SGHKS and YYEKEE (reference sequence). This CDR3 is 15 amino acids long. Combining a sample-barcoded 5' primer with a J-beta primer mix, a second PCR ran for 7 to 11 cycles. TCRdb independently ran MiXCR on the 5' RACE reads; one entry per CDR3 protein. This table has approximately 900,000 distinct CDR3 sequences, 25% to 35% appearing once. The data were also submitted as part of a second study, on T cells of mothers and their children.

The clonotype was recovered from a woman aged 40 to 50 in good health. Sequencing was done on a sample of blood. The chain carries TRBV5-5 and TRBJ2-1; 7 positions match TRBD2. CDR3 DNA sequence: TGTGCCAGCAGCTTGAACAGCGGGGTGGACAATGAGCAGTTCTTC. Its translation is CASSLNSGVDNEQFF.